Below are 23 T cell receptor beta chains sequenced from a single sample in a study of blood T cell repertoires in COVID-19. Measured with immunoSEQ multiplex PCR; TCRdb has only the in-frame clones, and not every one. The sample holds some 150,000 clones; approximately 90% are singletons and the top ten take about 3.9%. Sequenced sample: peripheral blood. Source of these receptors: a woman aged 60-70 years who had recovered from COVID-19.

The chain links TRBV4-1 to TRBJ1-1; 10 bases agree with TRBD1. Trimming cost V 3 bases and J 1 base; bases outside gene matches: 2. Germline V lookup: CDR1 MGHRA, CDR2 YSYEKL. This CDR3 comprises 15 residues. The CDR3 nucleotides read TGCGCCAGCAGCCAGAGGGACAGGGGGAACACTGAAGCTTTCTTT. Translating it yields CASSQRDRGNTEAFF.

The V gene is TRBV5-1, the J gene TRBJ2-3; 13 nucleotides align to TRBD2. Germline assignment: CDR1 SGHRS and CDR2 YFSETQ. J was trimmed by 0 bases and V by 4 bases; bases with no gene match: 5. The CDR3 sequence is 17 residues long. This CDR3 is CASSRRLAGGSTDTQYF. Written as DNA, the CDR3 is TGCGCCAGCAGCCGAAGACTAGCGGGGGGTAGCACAGATACGCAGTATTTT.

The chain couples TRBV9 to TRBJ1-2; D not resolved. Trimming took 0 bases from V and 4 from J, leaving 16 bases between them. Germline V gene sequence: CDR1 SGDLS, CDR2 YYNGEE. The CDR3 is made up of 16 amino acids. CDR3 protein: CASSVDGTARTYGYTF. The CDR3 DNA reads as TGTGCCAGCAGCGTAGACGGAACAGCTCGTACCTATGGCTACACCTTC.

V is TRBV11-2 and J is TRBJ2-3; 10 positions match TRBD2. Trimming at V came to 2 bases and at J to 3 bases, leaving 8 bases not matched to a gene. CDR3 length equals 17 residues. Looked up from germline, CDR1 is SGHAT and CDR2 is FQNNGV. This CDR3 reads CASSLSASGGPTDTQYF. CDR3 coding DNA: TGTGCCAGCAGCTTATCCGCTAGCGGGGGCCCTACAGATACGCAGTATTTT.

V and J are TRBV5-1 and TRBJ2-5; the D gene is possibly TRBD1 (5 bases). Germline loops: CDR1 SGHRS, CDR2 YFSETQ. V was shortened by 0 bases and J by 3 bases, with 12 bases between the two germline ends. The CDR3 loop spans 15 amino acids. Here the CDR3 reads CASSLGQGQKETQYF. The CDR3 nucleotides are TGCGCCAGCAGCTTGGGCCAGGGCCAGAAAGAGACCCAGTACTTC.

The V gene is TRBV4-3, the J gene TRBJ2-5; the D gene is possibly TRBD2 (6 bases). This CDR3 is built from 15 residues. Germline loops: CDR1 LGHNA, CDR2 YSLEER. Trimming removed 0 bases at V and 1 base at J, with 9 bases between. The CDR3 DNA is TGCGCCAGCAGCCAAGATCGTAGCGGCCAAGAGACCCAGTACTTC. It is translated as CASSQDRSGQETQYF.

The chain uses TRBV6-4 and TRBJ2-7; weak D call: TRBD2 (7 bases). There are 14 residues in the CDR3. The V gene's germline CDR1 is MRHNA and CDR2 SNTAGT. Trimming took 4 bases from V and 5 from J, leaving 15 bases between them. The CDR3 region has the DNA TGTGCCAGCAGTGGTCGGGGGGCGACCAACGAGCAGTACTTC. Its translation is CASSGRGATNEQYF.

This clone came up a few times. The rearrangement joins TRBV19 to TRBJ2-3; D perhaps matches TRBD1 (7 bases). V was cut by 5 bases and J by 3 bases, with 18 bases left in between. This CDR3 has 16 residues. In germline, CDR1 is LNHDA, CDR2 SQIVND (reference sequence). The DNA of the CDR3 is TGTGCCAGTAGTCCCCGTGACAGGGACTGGACAGATACGCAGTATTTT. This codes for CASSPRDRDWTDTQYF.

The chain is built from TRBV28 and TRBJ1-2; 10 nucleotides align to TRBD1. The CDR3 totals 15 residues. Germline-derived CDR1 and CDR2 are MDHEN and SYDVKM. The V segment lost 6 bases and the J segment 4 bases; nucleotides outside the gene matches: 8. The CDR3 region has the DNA TGTGCCAGCAGGTACCGGGACAGGGGACTCTATGGCTACACCTTC. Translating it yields CASRYRDRGLYGYTF.

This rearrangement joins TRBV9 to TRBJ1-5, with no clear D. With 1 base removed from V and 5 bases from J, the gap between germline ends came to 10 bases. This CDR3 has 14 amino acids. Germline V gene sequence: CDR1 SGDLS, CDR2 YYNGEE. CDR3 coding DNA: TGTGCCAGCAGCGTACGAGACACATATCAGCCCCAGCATTTT. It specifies CASSVRDTYQPQHF.

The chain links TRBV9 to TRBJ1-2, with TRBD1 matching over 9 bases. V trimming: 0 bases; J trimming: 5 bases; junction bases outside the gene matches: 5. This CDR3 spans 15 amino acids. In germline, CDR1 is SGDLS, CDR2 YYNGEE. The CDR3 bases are TGTGCCAGCAGCGTAGGAGGGGGGACAGGGTATGGCTACACCTTC. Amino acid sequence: CASSVGGGTGYGYTF.

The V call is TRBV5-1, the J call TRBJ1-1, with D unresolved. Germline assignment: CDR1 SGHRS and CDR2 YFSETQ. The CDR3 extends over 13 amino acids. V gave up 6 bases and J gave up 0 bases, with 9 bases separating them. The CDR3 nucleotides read TGCGCCAGCATTGGGAGTCTGAACACTGAAGCTTTCTTT. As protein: CASIGSLNTEAFF. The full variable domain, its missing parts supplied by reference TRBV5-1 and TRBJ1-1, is KAGVTQTPRYLIKTRGQQVTLSCSPISGHRSVSWYQQTPGQGLQFLFEYFSETQRNKGNFPGRFSGRQFSNSRSEMNVSTLELGDSALYLCASIGSLNTEAFFGQGTRLTVV.

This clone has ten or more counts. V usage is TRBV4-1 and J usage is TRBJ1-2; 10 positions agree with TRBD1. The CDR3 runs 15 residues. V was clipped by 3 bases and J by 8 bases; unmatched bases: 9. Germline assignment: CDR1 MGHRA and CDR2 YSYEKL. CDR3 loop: CASSQLTGTGVGYTF. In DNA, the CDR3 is TGCGCCAGCAGCCAGTTAACCGGGACAGGGGTCGGCTACACCTTC.

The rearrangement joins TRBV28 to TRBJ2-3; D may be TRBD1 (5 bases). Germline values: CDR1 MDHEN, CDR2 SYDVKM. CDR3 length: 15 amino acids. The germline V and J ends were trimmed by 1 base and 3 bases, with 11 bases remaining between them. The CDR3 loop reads CASSLSGLGTDTQYF. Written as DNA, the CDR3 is TGTGCCAGCAGTTTATCAGGGTTAGGGACAGATACGCAGTATTTT.

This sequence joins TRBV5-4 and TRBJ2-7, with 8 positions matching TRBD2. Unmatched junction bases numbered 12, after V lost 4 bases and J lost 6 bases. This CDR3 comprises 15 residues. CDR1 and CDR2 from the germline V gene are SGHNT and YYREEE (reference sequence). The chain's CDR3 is CASSVGKRGMFEQYF. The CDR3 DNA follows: TGTGCCAGCAGCGTCGGGAAGCGGGGGATGTTCGAGCAGTACTTC.

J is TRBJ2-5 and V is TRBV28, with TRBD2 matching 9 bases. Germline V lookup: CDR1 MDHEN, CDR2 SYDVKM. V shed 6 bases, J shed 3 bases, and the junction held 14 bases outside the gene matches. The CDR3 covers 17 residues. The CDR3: CASSTLGGVAGEETQYF. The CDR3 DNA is TGTGCCAGCAGCACCCTAGGGGGGGTAGCGGGGGAAGAGACCCAGTACTTC. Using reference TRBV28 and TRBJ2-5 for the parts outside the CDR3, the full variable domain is DVKVTQSSRYLVKRTGEKVFLECVQDMDHENMFWYRQDPGLGLRLIYFSYDVKMKEKGDIPEGYSVSREKKERFSLILESASTNQTSMYLCASSTLGGVAGEETQYFGPGTRLLVL.

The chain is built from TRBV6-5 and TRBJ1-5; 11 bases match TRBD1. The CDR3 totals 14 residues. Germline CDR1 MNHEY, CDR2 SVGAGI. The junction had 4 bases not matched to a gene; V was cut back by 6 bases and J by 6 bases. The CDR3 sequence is CASSPGTGGQPQHF. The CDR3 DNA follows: TGTGCCAGCAGCCCCGGGACAGGGGGTCAGCCCCAGCATTTT.

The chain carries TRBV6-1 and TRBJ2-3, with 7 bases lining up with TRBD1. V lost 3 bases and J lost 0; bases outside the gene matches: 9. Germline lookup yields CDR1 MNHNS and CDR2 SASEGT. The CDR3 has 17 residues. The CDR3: CASSDRGRGGSTDTQYF. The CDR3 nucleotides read TGTGCCAGCAGTGACAGGGGGAGAGGGGGCAGCACAGATACGCAGTATTTT.

CDR3 loop: CASSLGGLLNNEQFF. CDR3 coding DNA: TGCGCCAGCAGCTTGGGGGGACTACTTAACAATGAGCAGTTCTTC. The rearrangement links TRBV5-1 to TRBJ2-1; 7 bases align to TRBD2. CDR1 and CDR2 (germline): SGHRS, YFSETQ. V lost 0 bases to trimming and J lost 5 bases; unmatched junction nucleotides: 5. The CDR3 has 15 residues.

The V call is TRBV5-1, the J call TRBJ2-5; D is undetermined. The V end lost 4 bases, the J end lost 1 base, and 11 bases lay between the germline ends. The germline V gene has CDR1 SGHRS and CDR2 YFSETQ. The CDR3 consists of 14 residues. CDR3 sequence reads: CASSVQEFQETQYF. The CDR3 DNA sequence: TGCGCCAGCAGCGTACAAGAATTCCAAGAGACCCAGTACTTC.

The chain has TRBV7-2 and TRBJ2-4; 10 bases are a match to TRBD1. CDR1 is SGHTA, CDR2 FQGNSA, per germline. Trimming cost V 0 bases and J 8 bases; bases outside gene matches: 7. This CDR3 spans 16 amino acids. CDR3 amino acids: CASSLARPGTGDIQYF. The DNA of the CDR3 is TGTGCCAGCAGCTTAGCGCGCCCCGGGACAGGGGACATTCAGTACTTC.

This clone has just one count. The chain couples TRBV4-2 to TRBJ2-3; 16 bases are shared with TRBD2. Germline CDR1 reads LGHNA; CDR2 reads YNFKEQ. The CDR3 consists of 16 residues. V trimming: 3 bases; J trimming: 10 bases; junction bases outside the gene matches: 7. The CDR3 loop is CASSQVGTSGGAAQYF. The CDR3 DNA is TGTGCCAGCAGCCAGGTCGGGACTAGCGGGGGGGCAGCGCAGTATTTT.

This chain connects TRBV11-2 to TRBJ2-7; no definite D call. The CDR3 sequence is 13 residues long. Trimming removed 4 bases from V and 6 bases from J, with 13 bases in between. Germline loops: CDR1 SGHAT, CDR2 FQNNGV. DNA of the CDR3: TGTGCCAGCAGCTCCCTCATGGGCTCCGAGCAGTACTTC. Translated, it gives CASSSLMGSEQYF.